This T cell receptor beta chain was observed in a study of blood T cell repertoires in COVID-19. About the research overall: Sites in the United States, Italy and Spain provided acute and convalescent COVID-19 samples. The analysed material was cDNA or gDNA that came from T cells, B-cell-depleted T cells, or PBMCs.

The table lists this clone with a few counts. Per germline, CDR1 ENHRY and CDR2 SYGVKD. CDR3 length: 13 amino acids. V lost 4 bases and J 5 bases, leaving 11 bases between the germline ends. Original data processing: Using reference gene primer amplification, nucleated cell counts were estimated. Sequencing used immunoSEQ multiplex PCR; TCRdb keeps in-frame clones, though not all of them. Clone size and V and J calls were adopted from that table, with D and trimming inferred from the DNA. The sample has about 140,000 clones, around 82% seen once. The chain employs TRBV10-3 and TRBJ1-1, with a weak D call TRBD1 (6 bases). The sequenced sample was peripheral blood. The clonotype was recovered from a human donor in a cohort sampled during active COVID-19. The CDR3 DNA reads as TGTGCCATCAGTGTTGAGGGGGGGACTGAAGCTTTCTTT. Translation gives CAISVEGGTEAFF.